Given below is one T cell receptor beta chain in context. The sample is drawn from a study of pediatric ulcerative colitis. V dropped 6 bases and J dropped 1; count of bases not matched to a gene: 8. Germline V gene data show CDR1 as SQVTM and CDR2 as ANQGSEA. The CDR3 is 15 amino acids. Up to 500,000 reads were sequenced per sample. Sequencing used immunoSEQ multiplex PCR; TCRdb keeps in-frame clones, though not all of them. The sample records 65,000 or so clones, roughly nine tenths being singletons. Sequences were obtained from blood. J is TRBJ2-1 and V is TRBV29-1; 8 bases fit TRBD1. The sequence was collected from a boy younger than 18 with severe ulcerative colitis. CDR3 bases: TGCAGCGTGCCGGGAACAGGGGGATCCTACAATGAGCAGTTCTTC. This sequence encodes CSVPGTGGSYNEQFF.